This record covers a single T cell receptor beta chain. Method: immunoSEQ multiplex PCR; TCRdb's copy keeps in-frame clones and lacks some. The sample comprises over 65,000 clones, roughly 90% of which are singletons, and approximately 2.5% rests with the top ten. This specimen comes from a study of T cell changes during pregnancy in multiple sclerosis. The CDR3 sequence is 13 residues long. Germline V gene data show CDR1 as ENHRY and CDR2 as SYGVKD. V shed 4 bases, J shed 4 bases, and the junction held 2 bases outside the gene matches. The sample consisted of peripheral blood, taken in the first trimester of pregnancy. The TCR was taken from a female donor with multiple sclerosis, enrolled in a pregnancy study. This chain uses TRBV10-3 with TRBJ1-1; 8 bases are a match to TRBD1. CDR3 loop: CAISADRGTEAFF. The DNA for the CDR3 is TGTGCCATCAGTGCCGACAGGGGCACTGAAGCTTTCTTT.